The 30 T cell receptor beta chains presented below share a single source sample, sequenced in a study of T cell repertoires in ileal Crohn's disease. Repertoires were generated with immunoSEQ multiplex PCR, while TCRdb's copy carries only in-frame clones and drops some. The sample holds 15,000 or so clones; around 78% are singletons and the top ten take 10% to 13%. Sequencing was performed on ileal tissue. These receptors were obtained from an adult with Crohn's disease.

CDR3 nucleotides: TGTGCCAGTACCCCAGGACCGGGAAGCAATCAGCCCCAGCATTTT. This codes for CASTPGPGSNQPQHF. The gene calls are TRBV19 and TRBJ1-5; D remains ambiguous. CDR3 length: 15 residues. Germline V gives CDR1 LNHDA, CDR2 SQIVND (reference sequence). Trimming shortened V by 7 bases and J by 1 base, and 14 bases separated the two germline ends.

CDR3 loop: CASSIVKRDTIEQYF. Written as DNA, the CDR3 is TGTGCCAGTAGTATAGTGAAACGGGACACGATCGAGCAGTACTTC. The chain uses TRBV19 and TRBJ2-7; TRBD1 might be the D (6 bases). V lost 1 base and J lost 6, with 16 bases in between. The CDR3 loop spans 15 amino acids. Germline CDR1 LNHDA, CDR2 SQIVND (reference sequence).

This clone was picked up a small number of times. The chain links TRBV10-3 to TRBJ2-5, with 9 bases fitting TRBD2. The germline V gene encodes CDR1 ENHRY and CDR2 SYGVKD. V lost 6 bases, J lost 0 bases, and 2 bases stayed unmatched. The CDR3 totals 14 residues. CDR3 protein: CAISLAGNQETQYF. The CDR3 nucleotides read TGTGCCATCAGCCTAGCGGGGAACCAAGAGACCCAGTACTTC.

CDR3 region: CASSFGPGSNYGYTF. The CDR3, as DNA: TGTGCCAGCAGTTTTGGGCCCGGGAGTAACTATGGCTACACCTTC. The J gene is TRBJ1-2, the V gene TRBV27; D gene uncertain. CDR3 length: 15 amino acids. Germline assignment: CDR1 MNHEY and CDR2 SMNVEV (reference sequence). V was trimmed by 3 bases and J by 1 base, leaving 12 bases between them.

This clone was seen a few times. The genes are TRBV5-1 and TRBJ1-1; TRBD1 aligns across 7 bases. The trim removed 2 bases at V and 4 bases at J, leaving 8 bases unmatched. From germline, CDR1 is SGHRS and CDR2 YFSETQ. The CDR3 spans 15 residues. Written as DNA, the CDR3 is TGCGCCAGCAGCTTAGACCCGGGACAGTTCACTGAAGCTTTCTTT. It specifies CASSLDPGQFTEAFF.

The chain couples TRBV25-1 to TRBJ2-2; D perhaps matches TRBD2 (5 bases). CDR1 is MGHDK, CDR2 SYGVNS, per germline. The CDR3 covers 12 residues. The V gene lost 7 bases and the J gene lost 4 bases, with 7 bases spanning the gap. CDR3 protein: CASTRGTGELFF. Written as DNA, the CDR3 is TGTGCCAGCACCCGGGGCACCGGGGAGCTGTTTTTT.

J is TRBJ2-1 and V is TRBV7-2; 10 bases fit TRBD1. This CDR3 has 14 residues. CDR1 and CDR2 (germline): SGHTA, FQGNSA. V was pared by 10 bases and J by 6 bases, with 9 bases of the junction left unmatched. CDR3 amino acids: CATARDRGFNEQFF. The CDR3 DNA is TGTGCCACCGCCCGGGACAGGGGCTTCAATGAGCAGTTCTTC.

The chain employs TRBV19 and TRBJ2-7, with D perhaps matching TRBD2 (5 bases). Trimming cost V 6 bases and J 4 bases, with 10 bases left between them. Germline loops: CDR1 LNHDA, CDR2 SQIVND (reference sequence). This CDR3 spans 12 amino acids. The CDR3 bases are TGTGCCAGTAGCCCGACGGGGTACGAGCAGTACTTC. The encoded protein is CASSPTGYEQYF.

V gene TRBV7-8 combines with J gene TRBJ2-7, with 9 bases matching TRBD2. From germline, CDR1 is SGHVS and CDR2 FQNEAQ. V gave up 5 bases and J gave up 2 bases; unmatched junction bases: 16. The CDR3 runs 18 residues. Here the CDR3 reads CASSPQISGGATTYEQYF. The CDR3 DNA follows: TGTGCCAGCAGCCCCCAAATTAGCGGGGGAGCCACTACCTACGAGCAGTACTTC.

The V call is TRBV7-9, the J call TRBJ1-2; D not resolved. V dropped 3 bases and J dropped 6 bases, with 5 bases sitting between them. Looked up from germline, CDR1 is SEHNR and CDR2 is FQNEAQ (reference sequence). The CDR3 sequence is 11 residues long. This CDR3 is CASSFIDGYTF. As DNA, the CDR3 is TGTGCCAGCAGCTTTATCGATGGCTACACCTTC.

This clone was seen only once. The chain is built from TRBV6-5 and TRBJ2-1; D remains unclear. Germline V gives CDR1 MNHEY, CDR2 SVGAGI. There are 16 residues in the CDR3. V was trimmed by 4 bases and J by 0 bases, leaving 13 bases between them. The CDR3 DNA reads TGTGCCAGCAGTTCAAGGTCGCCTAGCTCCTACAATGAGCAGTTCTTC. Translated, it gives CASSSRSPSSYNEQFF.

The gene calls are TRBV30 and TRBJ1-4, with D tentatively TRBD1 (5 bases). This CDR3 comprises 14 residues. V was trimmed by 0 bases and J by 8 bases, leaving 13 bases between them. Germline loops: CDR1 GTSNPN, CDR2 SVGIG (reference sequence). CDR3 in amino acids: CAWSVAAGLEKLFF. As DNA, the CDR3 is TGTGCCTGGAGTGTGGCCGCAGGGTTGGAAAAACTGTTTTTT. Looking up the rest from reference TRBV30 and TRBJ1-4 gives the full variable domain: SQTIHQWPATLVQPVGSPLSLECTVEGTSNPNLYWYRQAAGRGLQLLFYSVGIGQISSEVPQNLSASRPQDRQFILSSKKLLLSDSGFYLCAWSVAAGLEKLFFGSGTQLSVL.

The chain has TRBV2 and TRBJ2-2; 11 positions match TRBD2. The CDR3 consists of 16 residues. V shed 0 bases and J 6 bases; nucleotides not matched to a gene: 3. Germline values: CDR1 SNHLY, CDR2 FYNNEI. The CDR3 protein is CASSEALSGGAGELFF. CDR3 sequence (DNA): TGTGCCAGCAGTGAAGCGCTTAGCGGGGGGGCCGGGGAGCTGTTTTTT.

V and J are TRBV29-1 and TRBJ2-5; maybe TRBD1 (6 bases). This CDR3 is built from 11 residues. Trimming cost V 7 bases and J 6 bases, with 12 bases left between them. CDR1 and CDR2 from the germline V gene are SQVTM and ANQGSEA. CDR3 protein: CSALQGQTQYF. CDR3 DNA sequence: TGCAGCGCCCTGCAGGGGCAGACCCAGTACTTC.

This chain uses TRBV29-1 with TRBJ1-3, with no clear D. The CDR3 length is 15 residues. CDR1 SQVTM and CDR2 ANQGSEA come from the germline V gene. The V and J ends lost 3 bases and 0 bases respectively, with 12 bases between them. The CDR3 DNA is TGCAGCGTTGACGCCGGCAGGCTCTCTGGAAACACCATATATTTT. Translated: CSVDAGRLSGNTIYF.

CDR3 DNA sequence: TGTGCCAGCAAACAGGGGGGGTCGCGTACGCAGTATTTT. Translation gives CASKQGGSRTQYF. This rearrangement joins TRBV19 to TRBJ2-3; D is perhaps TRBD1 (8 bases). Germline V gene lookup returns CDR1 LNHDA and CDR2 SQIVND (reference sequence). The germline V and J ends were trimmed by 9 bases and 8 bases, with 18 bases remaining between them. This CDR3 has 13 residues.

This clone was seen a few times. The genes are TRBV7-2 and TRBJ1-5; no definite D call. The CDR3 runs to 15 residues. The germline gives CDR1 SGHTA, CDR2 FQGNSA. V shed 1 base and J shed 5 bases, with 12 bases lying between them. The CDR3, as DNA: TGTGCCAGCAGCTTAGGGGCGGTGGAGGATCAGCCCCAGCATTTT. Translated, it gives CASSLGAVEDQPQHF.

V gene TRBV7-9 combines with J gene TRBJ2-5; maybe TRBD1 (6 bases). Trimming took 5 bases from V and 5 from J, leaving 12 bases between them. The CDR3 runs to 13 residues. Germline CDR1 and CDR2: SEHNR and FQNEAQ (reference sequence). DNA for the CDR3: TGTGCCAGCAGCCTCCGAGGGGGTGAGACCCAGTACTTC. Its protein is CASSLRGGETQYF. Complete variable domain (other parts from reference TRBV7-9 and TRBJ2-5): DTGVSQNPRHKITKRGQNVTFRCDPISEHNRLYWYRQTLGQGPEFLTYFQNEAQLEKSRLLSDRFSAERPKGSFSTLEIQRTEQGDSAMYLCASSLRGGETQYFGPGTRLLVL.

This clone has just one count. J is TRBJ2-2 and V is TRBV27, with D hard to call. The CDR3 length is 15 residues. V lost 7 bases, J lost 5 bases, and 17 bases lay in between. Germline loops: CDR1 MNHEY, CDR2 SMNVEV (reference sequence). This chain's CDR3 is CASKQALTETGELFF. The CDR3 DNA sequence: TGTGCCAGCAAACAAGCACTCACAGAGACCGGGGAGCTGTTTTTT.

The rearrangement uses TRBV6-1 and TRBJ1-5; possibly TRBD1 for D (5 bases). This CDR3 is built from 13 residues. The germline CDR1 and CDR2 sequences are MNHNS and SASEGT. V was pared by 11 bases and J by 3 bases, with 14 bases between. The CDR3 DNA sequence: TGTGCCCTCCTAAGGGGACTCAATCAGCCCCAGCATTTT. Encoded protein: CALLRGLNQPQHF.

The chain combines TRBV6-6 with TRBJ2-3; D uncertain. V gave up 0 bases and J gave up 0 bases, with 10 bases separating them. The CDR3 is made up of 16 amino acids. In germline, CDR1 is MNHNY, CDR2 SVGAGI (reference sequence). The CDR3 region has the DNA TGTGCCAGCAGTTACTCCCACGCGGCTAGCACAGATACGCAGTATTTT. Translation gives CASSYSHAASTDTQYF.

The J gene is TRBJ1-3, the V gene TRBV30, with 12 bases fitting TRBD1. The CDR3 has 15 residues. Germline lookup yields CDR1 GTSNPN and CDR2 SVGIG (reference sequence). V gave up 8 bases and J gave up 4 bases; unmatched junction bases: 9. CDR3 sequence (DNA): TGTGCCGGGGACAGGGGGCGGTTACTGGGAAACACCATATATTTT. Protein product: CAGDRGRLLGNTIYF.

This rearrangement joins TRBV19 to TRBJ1-4; D is unresolved. Germline V lookup: CDR1 LNHDA, CDR2 SQIVND (reference sequence). The CDR3 spans 15 residues. V was cut by 3 bases and J by 10 bases, with 18 bases left in between. In nucleotides, the CDR3 is TGTGCCAGTAGTATTCAGAACCCTCCTTCTCGAAAACTGTTTTTT. Amino acids: CASSIQNPPSRKLFF.

The chain is built from TRBV7-2 and TRBJ1-5; D gene uncertain. CDR1 and CDR2 (germline): SGHTA, FQGNSA. The CDR3 loop spans 18 amino acids. The germline V and J ends were trimmed by 7 bases and 0 bases, with 22 bases remaining between them. The CDR3 sequence is CASTSAGGRGYSNQPQHF. The DNA for the CDR3 is TGTGCCAGCACCTCGGCGGGAGGACGGGGTTATAGCAATCAGCCCCAGCATTTT.

The chain joins TRBV30 to TRBJ2-7; 9 positions match TRBD2. CDR3 size: 14 residues. Trimming at V came to 4 bases and at J to 6 bases, leaving 10 bases not matched to a gene. The germline V gene encodes CDR1 GTSNPN and CDR2 SVGIG (reference sequence). The CDR3 coding sequence is TGTGCCTGGATGCGAGGGACTAGCCCGGCCGAGCAGTACTTC. This sequence encodes CAWMRGTSPAEQYF.

The V call is TRBV6-5, the J call TRBJ1-2; maybe TRBD1 (5 bases). Germline V gene lookup returns CDR1 MNHEY and CDR2 SVGAGI. The CDR3 extends over 13 amino acids. Between the trimmed V and J ends, which lost 2 bases and 8 bases, there was a span of 12 bases. This CDR3 is CASSYSRVAGYTF. DNA for the CDR3: TGTGCCAGCAGTTACAGCAGGGTTGCCGGCTACACCTTC.

V usage is TRBV5-6 and J usage is TRBJ2-7; D perhaps matches TRBD1 (7 bases). The CDR3 covers 15 residues. CDR1 is SGHDT and CDR2 is YYEEEE in the germline V gene. Trimming stripped 5 bases from V and 9 bases from J, with 24 bases between. CDR3 sequence (DNA): TGTGCCAGCAGTTTCAAGGCAGGGGGGCGGGCCTCGCAGTACTTC. It codes for CASSFKAGGRASQYF.

The rearrangement uses TRBV20-1 and TRBJ1-1; 7 nucleotides line up with TRBD1. The length of the CDR3 is 10 residues. The V segment lost 5 bases and the J segment 8 bases; nucleotides outside the gene matches: 2. CDR1 and CDR2 (germline): DFQATT, SNEGSKA (reference sequence). As DNA, the CDR3 is TGCAGTGCTGCGGACAGGGAAGCTTTCTTT. This codes for CSAADREAFF.

V and J are TRBV19 and TRBJ1-5; D is possibly TRBD1 (5 bases). V lost 5 bases and J 1 base, leaving 9 bases between the germline ends. Germline loops: CDR1 LNHDA, CDR2 SQIVND (reference sequence). The CDR3 totals 14 residues. The CDR3 spells CASSGGVSNQPQHF. The CDR3 DNA reads TGTGCCAGTAGTGGGGGGGTGAGCAATCAGCCCCAGCATTTT.

J is TRBJ2-7 and V is TRBV11-1, with D perhaps TRBD1 (6 bases). The CDR3 runs to 16 residues. Trimming stripped 0 bases from V and 2 bases from J, with 14 bases between. Germline CDR1 reads SGHAT; CDR2 reads FQDESV (reference sequence). CDR3 sequence (DNA): TGTGCCAGCAGCTTAGCTCTGACAGGAGAGGCCTACGAGCAGTACTTC. Amino acids: CASSLALTGEAYEQYF. The full variable domain, completed using reference TRBV11-1 and TRBJ2-7, is EAEVAQSPRYKITEKSQAVAFWCDPISGHATLYWYRQILGQGPELLVQFQDESVVDDSQLPKDRFSAERLKGVDSTLKIQPAELGDSAMYLCASSLALTGEAYEQYFGPGTRLTVT.